A single sample gave rise to the 13 T cell receptor beta chains below, sequenced in a study of regulatory T cells in long-lasting Graves disease. The time point here: newly diagnosed GD, antithyroid drugs for less than 3 months. PBMC-extracted RNA yielded the TCR library. Investigators prepared the TCR beta libraries by applying iRepertoire HTBI primers and Arm-PCR of CDR3 regions. TCRdb used MiXCR to reprocess the multiplex PCR reads, holding one entry per CDR3 protein. The sample yields 350,000 to 450,000 distinct CDR3 sequences, about 10% seen once. The same sample was also studied in work on T cells in Graves' hyperthyroidism and ophthalmopathy.

The source material was peripheral blood mononuclear cells (PBMCs), sampled at new diagnosis, from a patient treated with antithyroid drugs. The receptors originated from a woman between 18 and 30 years old with Graves disease.

The table lists this clonotype with a few counts. The chain is built from TRBV5-1 and TRBJ2-5; 9 nucleotides match TRBD1. V trimming: 7 bases; J trimming: 2 bases; junction bases outside the gene matches: 3. Germline CDR1 reads SGHRS; CDR2 reads YFSETQ. The CDR3 sequence is 13 residues long. CDR3: CASRQGEQETQYF. CDR3 nucleotide sequence: TGCGCCAGCCGACAGGGGGAACAAGAGACCCAGTACTTC.

This clonotype was recorded a few times. The rearrangement uses TRBV19 and TRBJ1-5; D might be TRBD1 (6 bases). CDR1 and CDR2 from the germline V gene are LNHDA and SQIVND (reference sequence). V was shortened by 1 base and J by 5 bases, with 12 bases between the two germline ends. CDR3 length equals 15 residues. Written as DNA, the CDR3 is TGTGCCAGTAGTATAGGAACAGGGCGTTATCAGCCCCAGCATTTT. As protein: CASSIGTGRYQPQHF.

There are many counts of this clonotype. J is TRBJ1-2 and V is TRBV7-2; D not resolved. Germline V gene sequence: CDR1 SGHTA, CDR2 FQGNSA. CDR3 length: 11 residues. The CDR3 is CGARANYGYTF. The DNA of the CDR3 is TGTGGAGCTCGGGCTAACTATGGCTACACCTTC.

This clonotype was detected many times. This rearrangement joins TRBV28 to TRBJ2-5; the match to TRBD1 covers 7 bases. V was pared by 4 bases and J by 7 bases, with 0 bases of the junction left unmatched. From germline, CDR1 is MDHEN and CDR2 SYDVKM. The CDR3 is 11 amino acids. The CDR3 region is CASSYRGTQYF. The DNA for the CDR3 is TGTGCCAGCAGTTACAGGGGGACCCAGTACTTC.

This clonotype was seen repeatedly, ten times or more. In DNA form, the CDR3 reads TGTGCCAGCGGGAAGGCGGGACTGAGCTCCTACAATGAGCAGTTCTTC. Its translation: CASGKAGLSSYNEQFF. The chain uses TRBV7-6 and TRBJ2-1; weak D call: TRBD2 (6 bases). This CDR3 has 16 residues. From germline, CDR1 is SGHVS and CDR2 FNYEAQ. Trimming stripped 8 bases from V and 0 bases from J, with 17 bases between.

This clonotype was found many times. CDR3 in DNA: TGTGCCAGCAGCCGGCCAGTATCACCCCTCCACTTT. Amino acid sequence: CASSRPVSPLHF. V usage is TRBV7-9 and J usage is TRBJ1-6; D gene unclear. Germline loops: CDR1 SEHNR, CDR2 FQNEAQ (reference sequence). The CDR3 sequence is 12 residues long. V lost 5 bases and J lost 10, with 9 bases in between. Combining the CDR3 with reference TRBV7-9 and TRBJ1-6 gives the whole variable domain DTGVSQNPRHKITKRGQNVTFRCDPISEHNRLYWYRQTLGQGPEFLTYFQNEAQLEKSRLLSDRFSAERPKGSFSTLEIQRTEQGDSAMYLCASSRPVSPLHFGNGTRLTVT.

This clonotype appeared a few times. The rearrangement uses TRBV6-1 and TRBJ1-1; 8 nucleotides agree with TRBD1. Germline V gene data show CDR1 as MNHNS and CDR2 as SASEGT. V gave up 6 bases and J gave up 4 bases; unmatched junction bases: 7. This CDR3 is built from 14 residues. CDR3 region: CASRTGGGTTEAFF. As DNA, the CDR3 is TGTGCCAGCAGAACAGGGGGGGGTACCACTGAAGCTTTCTTT.

This clonotype was seen many times. The chain couples TRBV19 to TRBJ1-5; D not resolved. CDR1 and CDR2 from the germline V gene are LNHDA and SQIVND (reference sequence). Trimming stripped 3 bases from V and 3 bases from J, with 21 bases between. The CDR3 has 18 residues. The chain's CDR3 is CASSISWPHSGANQPQHF. CDR3 in DNA: TGTGCCAGTAGTATTTCTTGGCCGCACAGCGGAGCCAATCAGCCCCAGCATTTT.

This clonotype was counted a single time. Since a much larger clone is just one base distant, this may be a read error. The chain has TRBV11-3 and TRBJ2-2, with TRBD1 matching 8 bases. Looked up from germline, CDR1 is SGHNT and CDR2 is YENEEA. CDR3 length equals 16 residues. The CDR3 sequence is CASTQGAGTGTGQLFF. The CDR3 coding sequence is TGTGCCAGCACCCAAGGGGCGGGGACAGGAACCGGGCAGCTGTTTTTT.

Ten or more counts support this clonotype. This chain connects TRBV10-3 to TRBJ2-2; D is undetermined. The CDR3 consists of 15 residues. V dropped 4 bases and J dropped 3 bases, with 12 bases sitting between them. Germline CDR1 is ENHRY and CDR2 is SYGVKD. The CDR3 DNA sequence: TGTGCCATCAGTGGGACCTCCTGGGACACCGGGGAGCTGTTTTTT. The encoded protein is CAISGTSWDTGELFF.

In DNA form, the CDR3 reads TGTGCCAGCAGCCCAGGGTGGGGCGAAGTCCGGACGGCTGGGGCCAACGTCCTGACTTTC. As protein: CASSPGWGEVRTAGANVLTF. The rearrangement joins TRBV5-5 to TRBJ2-6, with D possibly TRBD1 on 5 matching bases. V dropped 4 bases and J dropped 2 bases, with 25 bases sitting between them. This CDR3 is 20 amino acids long. Germline loops: CDR1 SGHKS, CDR2 YYEKEE (reference sequence).

Points on this clonotype: This may be a read error: a much more frequent sequence differs by one nucleotide. The chain has TRBV15 and TRBJ2-3, with D perhaps TRBD2 (5 bases). Trimming cost V 3 bases and J 4 bases, with 14 bases left between them. The CDR3 loop spans 15 amino acids. CDR1 and CDR2 (germline): LNHNV, YYDKDF (reference sequence). DNA for the CDR3: TGTGCCACCAGCAGCTCTAGCAGTGCCCCAGATACGCAGTATTTT. Its protein is CATSSSSSAPDTQYF.

This clonotype was recorded a few times. V gene TRBV13 combines with J gene TRBJ2-1, with 9 bases lining up with TRBD2. The V gene's germline CDR1 is PRHDT and CDR2 FYEKMQ (reference sequence). The CDR3 spans 15 residues. The ends lost 1 base at V and 4 bases at J; junction bases unmatched: 2. The DNA for the CDR3 is TGTGCCAGCAGCTTAGAACTAGCGGGTTACAATGAGCAGTTCTTC. Translation gives CASSLELAGYNEQFF.